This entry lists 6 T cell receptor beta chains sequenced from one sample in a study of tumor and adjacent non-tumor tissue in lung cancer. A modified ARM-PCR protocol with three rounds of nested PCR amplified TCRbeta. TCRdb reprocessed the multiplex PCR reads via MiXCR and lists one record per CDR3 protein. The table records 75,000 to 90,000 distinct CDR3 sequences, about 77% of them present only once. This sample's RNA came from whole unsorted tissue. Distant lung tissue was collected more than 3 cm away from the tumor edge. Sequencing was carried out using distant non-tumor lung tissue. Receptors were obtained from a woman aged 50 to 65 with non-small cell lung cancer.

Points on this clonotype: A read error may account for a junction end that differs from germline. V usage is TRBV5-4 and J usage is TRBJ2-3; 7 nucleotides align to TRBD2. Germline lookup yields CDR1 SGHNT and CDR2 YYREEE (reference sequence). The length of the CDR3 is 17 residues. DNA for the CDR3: TGTGACAGCAGCCTAGGCGGACTAGTGGGAGTCGCAGATACGCAGTATTTT. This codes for CDSSLGGLVGVADTQYF. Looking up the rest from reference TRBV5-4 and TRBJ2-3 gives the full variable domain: ETGVTQSPTHLIKTRGQQVTLRCSSQSGHNTVSWYQQALGQGPQFIFQYYREEENGRGNFPPRFSGLQFPNYSSELNVNALELDDSALYLCDSSLGGLVGVADTQYFGPGTRLTVL.

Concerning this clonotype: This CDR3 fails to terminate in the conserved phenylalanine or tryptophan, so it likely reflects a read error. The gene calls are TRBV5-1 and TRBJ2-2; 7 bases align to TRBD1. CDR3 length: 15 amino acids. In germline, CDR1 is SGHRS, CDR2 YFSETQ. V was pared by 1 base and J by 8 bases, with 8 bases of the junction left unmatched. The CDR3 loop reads CASSLRGRVVGELFL. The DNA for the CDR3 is TGCGCCAGCAGCTTGAGGGGGCGAGTTGTAGGGGAGCTGTTTCTT.

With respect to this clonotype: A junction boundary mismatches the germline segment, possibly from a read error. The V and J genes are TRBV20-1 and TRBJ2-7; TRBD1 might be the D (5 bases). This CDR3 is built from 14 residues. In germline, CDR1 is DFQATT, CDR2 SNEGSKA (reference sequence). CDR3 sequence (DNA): TGCAGTGTTAGACCGCCAGGGCCTAGATACGAGCAATACTTC. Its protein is CSVRPPGPRYEQYF.

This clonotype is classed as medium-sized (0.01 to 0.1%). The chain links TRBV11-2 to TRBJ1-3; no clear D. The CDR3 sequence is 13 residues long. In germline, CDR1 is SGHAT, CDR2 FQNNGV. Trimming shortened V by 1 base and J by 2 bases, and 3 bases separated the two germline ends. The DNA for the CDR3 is TGTGCCAGCAGCTTAGGGGCTGGAAACACCATATATTTT. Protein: CASSLGAGNTIYF.

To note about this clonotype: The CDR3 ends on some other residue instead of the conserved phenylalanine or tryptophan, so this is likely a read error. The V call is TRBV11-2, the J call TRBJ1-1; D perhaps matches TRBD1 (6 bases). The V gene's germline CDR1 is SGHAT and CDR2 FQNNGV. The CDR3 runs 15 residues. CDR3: CASSLERGANSEAFL. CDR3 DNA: TGTGCCAGCAGCTTAGAGCGGGGGGCGAACAGTGAAGCTTTCTTA.

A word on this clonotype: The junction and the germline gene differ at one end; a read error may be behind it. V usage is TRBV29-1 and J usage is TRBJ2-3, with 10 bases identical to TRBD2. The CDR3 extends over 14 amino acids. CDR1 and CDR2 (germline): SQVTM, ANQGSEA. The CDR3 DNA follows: TGTAGCGTGGCGACTAGCGGGCAAAGGTCTGCGCAGTATTTT. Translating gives CSVATSGQRSAQYF.